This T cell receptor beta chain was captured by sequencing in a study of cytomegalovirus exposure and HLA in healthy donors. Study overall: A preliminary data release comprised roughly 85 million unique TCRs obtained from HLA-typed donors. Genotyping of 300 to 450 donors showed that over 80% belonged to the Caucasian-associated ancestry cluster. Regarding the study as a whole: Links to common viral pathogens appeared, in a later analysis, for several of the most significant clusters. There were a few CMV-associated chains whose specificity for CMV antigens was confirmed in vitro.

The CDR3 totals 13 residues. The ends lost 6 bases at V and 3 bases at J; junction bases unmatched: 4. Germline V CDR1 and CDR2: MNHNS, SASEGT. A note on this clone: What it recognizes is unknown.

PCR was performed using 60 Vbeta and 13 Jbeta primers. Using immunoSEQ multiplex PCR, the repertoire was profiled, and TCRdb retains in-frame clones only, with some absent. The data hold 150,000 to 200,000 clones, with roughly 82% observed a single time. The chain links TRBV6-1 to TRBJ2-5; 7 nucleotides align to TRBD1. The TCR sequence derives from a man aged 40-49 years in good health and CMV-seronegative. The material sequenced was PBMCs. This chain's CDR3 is CASRIGTEETQYF. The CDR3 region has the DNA TGTGCCAGCAGGATCGGGACAGAAGAGACCCAGTACTTC.